This T cell receptor beta chain was captured in a study of tumor-infiltrating lymphocytes in oesophageal squamous cell carcinoma. TCRdb independently ran MiXCR on the PCR reads; one entry per CDR3 protein. The sample has around 12,000 distinct CDR3 sequences, about three fifths seen once; the top ten hold less than 35%. The CDR3 runs 18 residues. The V and J ends lost 8 bases and 3 bases, in that order; junction bases with no gene match: 18. The germline V gene has CDR1 SGHTA and CDR2 FQGTGA. The clonotype originates from a female donor with esophageal squamous cell carcinoma. The sample consisted of esophageal tumor tissue. This rearrangement joins TRBV7-3 to TRBJ2-3; 9 nucleotides agree with TRBD2. CDR3 in amino acids: CASLRAGGRGRGTDTQYF. In DNA, the CDR3 is TGTGCCAGCCTCCGTGCGGGAGGGCGAGGTCGCGGTACAGATACGCAGTATTTT.